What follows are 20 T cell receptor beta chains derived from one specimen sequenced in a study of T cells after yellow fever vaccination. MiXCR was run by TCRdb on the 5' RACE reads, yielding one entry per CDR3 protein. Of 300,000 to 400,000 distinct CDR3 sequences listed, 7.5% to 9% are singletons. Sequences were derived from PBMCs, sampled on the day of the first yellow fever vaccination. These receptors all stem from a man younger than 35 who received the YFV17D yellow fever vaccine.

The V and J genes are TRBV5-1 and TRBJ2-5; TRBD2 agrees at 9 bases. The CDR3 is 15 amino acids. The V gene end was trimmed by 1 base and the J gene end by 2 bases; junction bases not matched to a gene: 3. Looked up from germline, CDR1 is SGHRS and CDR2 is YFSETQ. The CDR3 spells CASSLLTSGQETQYF. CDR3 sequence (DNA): TGCGCCAGCAGCTTGTTAACTAGCGGGCAAGAGACCCAGTACTTC.

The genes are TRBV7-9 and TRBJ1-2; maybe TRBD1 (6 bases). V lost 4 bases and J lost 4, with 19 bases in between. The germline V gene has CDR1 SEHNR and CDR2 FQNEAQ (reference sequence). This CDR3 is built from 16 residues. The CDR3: CASSSGGDRRTYGYTF. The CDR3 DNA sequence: TGTGCCAGCAGCTCAGGAGGAGACAGGCGGACCTATGGCTACACCTTC.

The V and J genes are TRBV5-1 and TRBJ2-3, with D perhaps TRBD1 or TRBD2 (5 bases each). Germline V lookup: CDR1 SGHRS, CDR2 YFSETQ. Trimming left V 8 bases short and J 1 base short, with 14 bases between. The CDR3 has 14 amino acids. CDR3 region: CASYIGARTDTQYF. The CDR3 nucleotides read TGCGCCAGTTATATCGGGGCACGCACAGATACGCAGTATTTT. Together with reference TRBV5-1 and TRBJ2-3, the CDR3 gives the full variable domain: KAGVTQTPRYLIKTRGQQVTLSCSPISGHRSVSWYQQTPGQGLQFLFEYFSETQRNKGNFPGRFSGRQFSNSRSEMNVSTLELGDSALYLCASYIGARTDTQYFGPGTRLTVL.

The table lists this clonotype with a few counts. The CDR3 region has the DNA TGTGCCAGCAGCTGGCAGGGTGTGAACGAGCAGTACTTC. Protein: CASSWQGVNEQYF. The chain is built from TRBV5-6 and TRBJ2-7; D possibly corresponds to TRBD1 (5 bases). The CDR3 spans 13 residues. V lost 3 bases, J lost 5 bases, and 12 bases lay in between. The germline V gene has CDR1 SGHDT and CDR2 YYEEEE.

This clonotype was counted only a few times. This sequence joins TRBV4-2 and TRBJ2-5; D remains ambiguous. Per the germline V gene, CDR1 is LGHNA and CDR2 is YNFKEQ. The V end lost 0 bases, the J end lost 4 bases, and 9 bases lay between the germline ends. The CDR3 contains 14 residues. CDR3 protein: CASSQDLGLETQYF. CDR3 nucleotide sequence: TGTGCCAGCAGCCAAGATCTAGGGCTAGAGACCCAGTACTTC.

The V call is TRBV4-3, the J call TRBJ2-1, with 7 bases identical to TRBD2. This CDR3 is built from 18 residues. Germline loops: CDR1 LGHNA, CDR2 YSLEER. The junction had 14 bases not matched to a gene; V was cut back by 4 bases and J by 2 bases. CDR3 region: CASSRKLAGDNPYNEQFF. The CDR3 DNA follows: TGCGCCAGCAGCCGGAAACTGGCGGGGGATAACCCCTACAATGAGCAGTTCTTC.

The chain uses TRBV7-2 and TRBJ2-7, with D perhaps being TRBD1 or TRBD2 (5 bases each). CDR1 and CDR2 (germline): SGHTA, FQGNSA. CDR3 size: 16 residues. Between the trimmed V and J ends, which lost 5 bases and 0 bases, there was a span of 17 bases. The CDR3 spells CASSQSVAGSSYEQYF. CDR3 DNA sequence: TGTGCCAGCAGCCAGAGTGTAGCAGGGAGCTCCTACGAGCAGTACTTC.

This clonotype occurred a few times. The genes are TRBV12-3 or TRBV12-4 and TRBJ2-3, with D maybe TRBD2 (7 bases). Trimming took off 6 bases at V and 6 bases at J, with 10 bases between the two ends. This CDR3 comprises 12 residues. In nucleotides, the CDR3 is TGTGCCAGCAGCACGGGGGGCGATACGCAGTATTTT. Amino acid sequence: CASSTGGDTQYF.

CDR3 protein: CASSPSRGVGTDTQYF. The CDR3 coding sequence is TGTGCCAGCAGTCCCTCCCGAGGGGTGGGCACAGATACGCAGTATTTT. The chain combines TRBV28 with TRBJ2-3; D could derive from TRBD1 or TRBD2 (5 bases each). CDR1 is MDHEN and CDR2 is SYDVKM in the germline V gene. Trimming took 5 bases from V and 1 from J, leaving 16 bases between them. The CDR3 loop spans 16 amino acids.

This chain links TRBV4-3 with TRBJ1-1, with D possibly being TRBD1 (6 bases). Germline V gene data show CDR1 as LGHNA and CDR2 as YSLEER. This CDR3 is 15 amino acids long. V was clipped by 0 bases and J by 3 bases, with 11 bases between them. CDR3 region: CASSQDTKGDTEAFF. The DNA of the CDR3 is TGCGCCAGCAGCCAAGATACTAAGGGGGACACTGAAGCTTTCTTT.

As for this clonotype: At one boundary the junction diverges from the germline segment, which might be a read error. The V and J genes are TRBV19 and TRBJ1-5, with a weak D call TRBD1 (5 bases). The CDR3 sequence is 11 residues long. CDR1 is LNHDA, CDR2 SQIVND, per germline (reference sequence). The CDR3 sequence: CASSPPGLPIF. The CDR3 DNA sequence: TGTGCCAGTAGTCCTCCGGGACTACCGATTTTT.

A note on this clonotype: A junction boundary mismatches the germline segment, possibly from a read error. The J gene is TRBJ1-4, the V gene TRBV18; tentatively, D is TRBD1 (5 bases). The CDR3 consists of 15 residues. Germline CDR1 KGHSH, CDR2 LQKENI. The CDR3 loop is CASSPSPGTSEKLFF. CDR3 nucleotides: TGTGCCAGCTCACCTAGCCCGGGGACTAGTGAAAAACTGTTTTTT.

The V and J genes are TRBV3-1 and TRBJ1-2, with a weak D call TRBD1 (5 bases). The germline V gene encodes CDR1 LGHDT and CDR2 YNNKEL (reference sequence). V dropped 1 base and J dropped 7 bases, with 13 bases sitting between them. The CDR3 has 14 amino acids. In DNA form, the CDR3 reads TGTGCCAGCAGCCAAGTGGAACGCGGGGCTGGCTACACCTTC. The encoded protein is CASSQVERGAGYTF.

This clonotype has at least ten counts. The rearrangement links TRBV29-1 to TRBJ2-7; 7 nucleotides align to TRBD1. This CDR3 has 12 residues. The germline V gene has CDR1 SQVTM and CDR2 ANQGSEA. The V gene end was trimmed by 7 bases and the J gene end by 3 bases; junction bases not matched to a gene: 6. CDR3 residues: CSATGEDYEQYF. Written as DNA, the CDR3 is TGCAGCGCAACAGGGGAAGACTACGAGCAGTACTTC.

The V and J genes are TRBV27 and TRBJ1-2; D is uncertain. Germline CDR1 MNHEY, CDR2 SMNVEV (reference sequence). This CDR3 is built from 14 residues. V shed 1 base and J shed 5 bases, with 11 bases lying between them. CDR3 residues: CASSLFPAQYGYTF. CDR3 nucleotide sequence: TGTGCCAGCAGTTTATTTCCAGCACAGTATGGCTACACCTTC.

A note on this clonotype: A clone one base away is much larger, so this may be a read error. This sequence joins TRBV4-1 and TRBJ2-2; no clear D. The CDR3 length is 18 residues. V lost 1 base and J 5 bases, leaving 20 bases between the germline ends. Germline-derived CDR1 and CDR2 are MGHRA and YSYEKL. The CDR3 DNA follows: TGCGCCAGCAGCCAAGGGCTGTTTCCTACCTCGAGGACCGGGGAGCTGTTTTTT. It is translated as CASSQGLFPTSRTGELFF.

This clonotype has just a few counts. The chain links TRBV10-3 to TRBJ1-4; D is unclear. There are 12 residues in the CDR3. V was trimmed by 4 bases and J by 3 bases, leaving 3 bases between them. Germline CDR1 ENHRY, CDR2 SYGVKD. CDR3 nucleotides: TGTGCCATCAGTGCGTCTAATGAAAAACTGTTTTTT. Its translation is CAISASNEKLFF.

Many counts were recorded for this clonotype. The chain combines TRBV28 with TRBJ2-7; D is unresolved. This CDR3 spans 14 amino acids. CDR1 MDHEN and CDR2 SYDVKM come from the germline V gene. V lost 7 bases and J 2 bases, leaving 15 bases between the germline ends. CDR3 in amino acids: CASTHADTPYEQYV. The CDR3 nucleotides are TGTGCCAGCACCCACGCAGATACTCCCTACGAGCAGTACGTC.

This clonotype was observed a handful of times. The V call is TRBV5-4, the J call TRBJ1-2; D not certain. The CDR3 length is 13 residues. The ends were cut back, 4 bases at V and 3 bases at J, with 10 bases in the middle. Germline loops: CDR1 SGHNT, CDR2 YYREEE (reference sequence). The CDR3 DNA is TGTGCCAGCAGCCCCTCACGCGACTATGGCTACACCTTC. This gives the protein CASSPSRDYGYTF.

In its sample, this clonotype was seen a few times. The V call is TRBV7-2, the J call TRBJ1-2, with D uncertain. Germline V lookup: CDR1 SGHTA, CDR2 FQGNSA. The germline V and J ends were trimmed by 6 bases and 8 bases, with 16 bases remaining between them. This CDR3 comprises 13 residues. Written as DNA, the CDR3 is TGTGCCAGCAGTCATGACATTATCGACGGCTACACCTTC. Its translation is CASSHDIIDGYTF.